Presented here are 27 T cell receptor beta chains from one specimen sequenced in a study of CD8 T cells in Susac syndrome (dated by TCRdb to about 2019). The library was prepared using the immunoSEQ multiplex PCR assay. RNA was extracted using the RNeasy kit, and roughly 0.5 to 1 microgram was reverse transcribed with random hexamers. TCRdb's own reprocessing of the public reads used fastp at Q25 and MiXCR and kept productive beta chains. All rows with the same CDR3 protein become a single entry with the most common DNA and genes. Here the sample has approximately 160,000 distinct CDR3 sequences; approximately 94% occur a single time. The ten top clones hold approximately 0.09% of the sample. Sequenced input: CD4+ T cells from PBMCs. These receptors came from a human donor with multiple sclerosis.

The chain combines TRBV4-1 with TRBJ1-5; 9 bases map to TRBD1. V lost 3 bases, J lost 4 bases, and 4 bases stayed unmatched. CDR1 MGHRA and CDR2 YSYEKL come from the germline V gene. The CDR3 is 15 amino acids. The CDR3 loop reads CASSQPGQGNQPQHF. For the CDR3, the DNA is TGCGCCAGCAGCCAGCCGGGACAGGGAAATCAGCCCCAGCATTTT.

V gene TRBV11-2 combines with J gene TRBJ2-1, with D possibly being TRBD1 (5 bases). The germline V gene encodes CDR1 SGHAT and CDR2 FQNNGV. Trimming took 4 bases from V and 4 from J, leaving 14 bases between them. This CDR3 is 15 amino acids long. Written as DNA, the CDR3 is TGTGCCAGCAGCTCTCACCAGGACACTTACAATGAGCAGTTCTTC. Translation gives CASSSHQDTYNEQFF.

The V call is TRBV2, the J call TRBJ1-2; a weak D match, TRBD1 (5 bases). The CDR3 has 13 amino acids. V dropped 8 bases and J dropped 4 bases, with 14 bases sitting between them. CDR1 SNHLY and CDR2 FYNNEI come from the germline V gene. CDR3 nucleotide sequence: TGTGCCAGCGTCAGGGATTACGGCTATGGCTACACCTTC. It yields the protein CASVRDYGYGYTF.

The rearrangement links TRBV5-1 to TRBJ2-3, with no clear D. The CDR3 extends over 13 amino acids. Trimming removed 2 bases at V and 0 bases at J, with 4 bases between. CDR1 is SGHRS and CDR2 is YFSETQ in the germline V gene. CDR3 nucleotides: TGCGCCAGCAGCTTCCAGAGCACAGATACGCAGTATTTT. This gives the protein CASSFQSTDTQYF. Supplemented by reference TRBV5-1 and TRBJ2-3, the full variable domain reads KAGVTQTPRYLIKTRGQQVTLSCSPISGHRSVSWYQQTPGQGLQFLFEYFSETQRNKGNFPGRFSGRQFSNSRSEMNVSTLELGDSALYLCASSFQSTDTQYFGPGTRLTVL.

The chain joins TRBV7-9 to TRBJ2-3, with 7 bases that match TRBD2. Germline lookup yields CDR1 SEHNR and CDR2 FQNEAQ (reference sequence). Trimming cost V 9 bases and J 8 bases; bases outside gene matches: 11. The CDR3 consists of 13 residues. CDR3 protein: CASGGSGAGTQYF. DNA of the CDR3: TGTGCCAGTGGCGGGAGTGGGGCAGGTACGCAGTATTTT.

This sequence joins TRBV5-4 and TRBJ1-2, with TRBD1 as a possible D gene (5 bases). This CDR3 region has 13 residues. The ends were cut back, 0 bases at V and 6 bases at J, with 9 bases in the middle. The germline V gene has CDR1 SGHNT and CDR2 YYREEE (reference sequence). The CDR3 loop is CASSLASGNGYTF. The DNA for the CDR3 is TGTGCCAGCAGCTTGGCGTCAGGGAATGGCTACACCTTC.

The rearrangement joins TRBV12-3 or TRBV12-4 to TRBJ2-1, with D perhaps TRBD1 (6 bases). V shed 0 bases and J shed 10 bases, with 10 bases lying between them. There are 13 residues in the CDR3. The CDR3 loop is CASSLAADREQFF. As DNA, the CDR3 is TGTGCCAGCAGTTTAGCGGCTGACAGGGAGCAGTTCTTC.

This clonotype was observed a few times. The genes are TRBV7-3 and TRBJ2-6, with a weak D call TRBD2 (6 bases). In germline, CDR1 is SGHTA, CDR2 FQGTGA. The CDR3 totals 15 residues. Trimming took off 6 bases at V and 0 bases at J, with 9 bases between the two ends. CDR3 loop: CASSPGGSGANVLTF. The CDR3 DNA reads as TGTGCCAGCAGTCCCGGGGGCTCTGGGGCCAACGTCCTGACTTTC.

The chain recombines TRBV20-1 with TRBJ2-2, with a possible D match to TRBD2 (6 bases). The CDR3 is 16 amino acids. Germline CDR1 reads DFQATT; CDR2 reads SNEGSKA (reference sequence). V gave up 5 bases and J gave up 4 bases, with 20 bases separating them. As DNA, the CDR3 is TGCAGTGCTCCGATCCCCGGAGGGCTCGGCACCGGGGAGCTGTTTTTT. Protein: CSAPIPGGLGTGELFF.

The rearrangement joins TRBV6-1 to TRBJ1-4; TRBD1 matches at 7 bases. The V segment lost 4 bases and the J segment 0 bases; nucleotides outside the gene matches: 8. The CDR3 contains 17 residues. Germline V gene data show CDR1 as MNHNS and CDR2 as SASEGT. The CDR3 DNA sequence: TGTGCCAGCAGTGGGCCTGACAGGGACCCAACTAATGAAAAACTGTTTTTT. Its protein is CASSGPDRDPTNEKLFF.

Written as DNA, the CDR3 is TGCGCCAGCAGCCGAGGACAGGGGACCAACAATGAGCAGTTCTTC. It is translated as CASSRGQGTNNEQFF. The gene calls are TRBV4-1 and TRBJ2-1; 9 nucleotides match TRBD1. Germline CDR1 MGHRA, CDR2 YSYEKL. V shed 4 bases and J 5 bases; nucleotides not matched to a gene: 6. The CDR3 is 15 residues long.

This clonotype was seen only a few times. This rearrangement joins TRBV3-1 to TRBJ2-7; D call uncertain. CDR1 and CDR2 (germline): LGHDT, YNNKEL (reference sequence). The CDR3 loop spans 14 amino acids. With 0 bases removed from V and 4 bases from J, the gap between germline ends came to 10 bases. CDR3 sequence (DNA): TGTGCCAGCAGCCAAGATACCTACTCGTACGAGCAGTACTTC. Translation gives CASSQDTYSYEQYF.

V gene TRBV7-3 combines with J gene TRBJ2-3; 14 bases map to TRBD2. CDR3 length: 17 residues. Looked up from germline, CDR1 is SGHTA and CDR2 is FQGTGA. V trimming: 4 bases; J trimming: 1 base; junction bases outside the gene matches: 4. The CDR3 loop reads CASSSPGLAGGTDTQYF. CDR3 sequence (DNA): TGTGCCAGCAGCTCCCCGGGACTAGCGGGGGGCACAGATACGCAGTATTTT.

CDR3 amino acids: CASSPGLRQGVEKTQYF. CDR3 DNA: TGTGCCAGCAGCCCCGGGCTGAGACAGGGGGTTGAAAAGACCCAGTACTTC. The chain recombines TRBV14 with TRBJ2-5, with 9 bases identical to TRBD1. The CDR3 has 17 amino acids. V trimming: 4 bases; J trimming: 6 bases; junction bases outside the gene matches: 15. CDR1 SGHDN and CDR2 FVKESK come from the germline V gene.

This chain connects TRBV2 to TRBJ1-2; tentative D call: TRBD1 (6 bases). The CDR3 is 14 amino acids. The V end was cut by 3 bases, the J end by 7 bases, with 15 bases between. CDR1 is SNHLY and CDR2 is FYNNEI in the germline V gene. The CDR3 spells CASSDRGGGGGYTF. CDR3 nucleotide sequence: TGTGCCAGCAGTGACAGGGGTGGTGGTGGTGGCTACACCTTC.

The J gene is TRBJ2-3, the V gene TRBV24-1, with D perhaps being TRBD1 or TRBD2 (5 bases each). CDR3 length: 13 amino acids. Trimming took off 9 bases at V and 2 bases at J, with 11 bases between the two ends. Germline V gene data show CDR1 as KGHDR and CDR2 as SFDVKD. The CDR3 bases are TGTGCCACCGGGGACGGATACACAGATACGCAGTATTTT. Translating gives CATGDGYTDTQYF.

The CDR3 is CASSYQGRDTEAFF. The CDR3 nucleotides read TGTGCCAGCAGTTACCAGGGGAGGGACACTGAAGCTTTCTTT. This chain joins TRBV6-6 and TRBJ1-1; tentatively, D is TRBD1 (6 bases). V lost 2 bases and J 3 bases, leaving 10 bases between the germline ends. The CDR3 has 14 residues. From germline, CDR1 is MNHNY and CDR2 SVGAGI (reference sequence).

J is TRBJ1-2 and V is TRBV20-1, with D uncertain. The CDR3 spans 14 residues. Trimming took off 6 bases at V and 7 bases at J, with 21 bases between the two ends. Germline-derived CDR1 and CDR2 are DFQATT and SNEGSKA (reference sequence). The CDR3 nucleotides are TGCAGTGCCGCCAGCCGGCCCATCTTGGGTGGCTACACCTTC. Residues: CSAASRPILGGYTF.

The chain employs TRBV15 and TRBJ2-5; no clear D gene. The CDR3 is made up of 14 amino acids. Between the trimmed V and J ends, which lost 5 bases and 5 bases, there was a span of 15 bases. Germline CDR1 LNHNV, CDR2 YYDKDF (reference sequence). This CDR3 reads CATSSNRGMETQYF. The CDR3, as DNA: TGTGCCACCAGCTCCAACCGTGGGATGGAGACCCAGTACTTC.

This chain connects TRBV2 to TRBJ1-2; 7 positions agree with TRBD1. Germline-derived CDR1 and CDR2 are SNHLY and FYNNEI. V lost 6 bases to trimming and J lost 1 base; unmatched junction nucleotides: 5. This CDR3 has 14 amino acids. CDR3 protein: CASSPGTDNYGYTF. The CDR3 DNA is TGTGCCAGCAGCCCCGGGACAGATAACTATGGCTACACCTTC.

V is TRBV6-1 and J is TRBJ1-2; D call uncertain. The V gene lost 0 bases and the J gene lost 0 bases, with 8 bases spanning the gap. The CDR3 sequence is 15 residues long. Germline V gives CDR1 MNHNS, CDR2 SASEGT. Written as DNA, the CDR3 is TGTGCCAGCAGTGAAGCGAATTTTGCTAACTATGGCTACACCTTC. Amino acid sequence: CASSEANFANYGYTF.

The gene calls are TRBV6-5 and TRBJ1-6; 7 positions agree with TRBD1. The germline gives CDR1 MNHEY, CDR2 SVGAGI. This CDR3 is built from 16 residues. J gave up 10 bases and V 2 bases, and 11 bases lay outside the gene matches. This CDR3 is CASSYGGEGANSPLHF. CDR3 sequence (DNA): TGTGCCAGCAGTTACGGGGGGGAGGGGGCAAACTCACCCCTCCACTTT.

The chain carries TRBV4-3 and TRBJ2-7; 8 bases are shared with TRBD1. Trimming took 0 bases from V and 3 from J; bases not matched to a gene: 13. Germline CDR1 is LGHNA and CDR2 is YSLEER. This CDR3 is built from 18 residues. CDR3 bases: TGCGCCAGCAGCCAAGATTCGACGTCAGGACAGGGACGCTACGAGCAGTACTTC. Its translation is CASSQDSTSGQGRYEQYF.

V usage is TRBV20-1 and J usage is TRBJ2-3, with a tentative D call TRBD2 (5 bases). This CDR3 has 14 amino acids. V lost 3 bases and J 0 bases, leaving 10 bases between the germline ends. Germline V gene lookup returns CDR1 DFQATT and CDR2 SNEGSKA (reference sequence). As DNA, the CDR3 is TGCAGTGCTAGTTCCAGCGGCAGCACAGATACGCAGTATTTT. As protein: CSASSSGSTDTQYF.

J is TRBJ1-1 and V is TRBV19, with D unresolved. Trimming shortened V by 7 bases and J by 4 bases, and 16 bases separated the two germline ends. Looked up from germline, CDR1 is LNHDA and CDR2 is SQIVND (reference sequence). The CDR3 loop spans 14 amino acids. CDR3 protein: CASTPTPDGTEAFF. Here the CDR3 DNA reads TGTGCCAGTACCCCAACCCCCGACGGCACTGAAGCTTTCTTT. The full variable domain, with the rest looked up from reference TRBV19 and TRBJ1-1, is DGGITQSPKYLFRKEGQNVTLSCEQNLNHDAMYWYRQDPGQGLRLIYYSQIVNDFQKGDIAEGYSVSREKKESFPLTVTSAQKNPTAFYLCASTPTPDGTEAFFGQGTRLTVV.

The J gene is TRBJ2-3, the V gene TRBV4-1; D is unresolved. Looked up from germline, CDR1 is MGHRA and CDR2 is YSYEKL. V gave up 0 bases and J gave up 2 bases, with 9 bases separating them. CDR3 size: 15 residues. The CDR3 nucleotides are TGCGCCAGCAGCCAAGATGGTCAAATCACAGATACGCAGTATTTT. It is translated as CASSQDGQITDTQYF.

This rearrangement joins TRBV2 to TRBJ1-6; possible D gene TRBD1, 5 bases. This CDR3 has 15 residues. V lost 7 bases and J 0 bases, leaving 10 bases between the germline ends. In germline, CDR1 is SNHLY, CDR2 FYNNEI. The CDR3 DNA is TGTGCCAGCACCGCGGGGCCCTCCTATAATTCACCCCTCCACTTT. It encodes CASTAGPSYNSPLHF. Complete variable domain (other parts from reference TRBV2 and TRBJ1-6): EPEVTQTPSHQVTQMGQEVILRCVPISNHLYFYWYRQILGQKVEFLVSFYNNEISEKSEIFDDQFSVERPDGSNFTLKIRSTKLEDSAMYFCASTAGPSYNSPLHFGNGTRLTVT.